A single sample is the source of the 26 T cell receptor beta chains below, sequenced in a study of T cell repertoires in cytomegalovirus infection. Each CDR3 protein is one row after TCRdb ran MiXCR on the reads. The sample records hundreds of thousands of distinct CDR3 sequences, roughly a quarter being singletons. The sequencing sample was made of CD8+ T cells from PBMCs. Receptor source: a human donor in good health (CMV status not recorded). Some clones in this sample may be carry-over from other donors' samples.

The CDR3 here is CASSQTGGGLSSYNEQFF. The CDR3 nucleotides are TGTGCCAGCAGTCAGACCGGAGGGGGCTTGAGCTCCTACAATGAGCAGTTCTTC. The gene calls are TRBV28 and TRBJ2-1; possibly TRBD1 for D (7 bases). V lost 5 bases, J lost 0 bases, and 20 bases lay in between. This CDR3 contains 18 residues. Per germline, CDR1 MDHEN and CDR2 SYDVKM.

This clonotype was seen a few times. This chain connects TRBV6-8 to TRBJ2-7; perhaps TRBD2 as D (6 bases). From germline, CDR1 is MNHGY and CDR2 SAAAGT. The CDR3 is 14 amino acids. The germline V and J ends were trimmed by 8 bases and 7 bases, with 21 bases remaining between them. The CDR3 DNA reads TGTGCCAGCCGCCCGGGACCGGGGGTGGGGGAGCAGTACGTC. Encoded protein: CASRPGPGVGEQYV.

This clonotype was detected ten times or more. The rearrangement joins TRBV10-3 to TRBJ2-3; D ambiguous. Trimming removed 5 bases at V and 5 bases at J, with 8 bases between. Germline loops: CDR1 ENHRY, CDR2 SYGVKD. The CDR3 has 12 amino acids. The CDR3, as DNA: TGTGCCATCAGTCCTTCAGGAGATACGCAGTATTTT. As protein: CAISPSGDTQYF.

Ten or more counts support this clonotype. For the CDR3, the DNA is TGTGCCAGCACCCCGGGGCTGGGGAATGAGCAGTTCTTC. Protein sequence: CASTPGLGNEQFF. This sequence joins TRBV12-3 or TRBV12-4 and TRBJ2-1, with D possibly being TRBD1 or TRBD2 (5 bases each). V lost 7 bases to trimming and J lost 7 bases, with 14 bases between them. This CDR3 comprises 13 residues.

V is TRBV28 and J is TRBJ2-1, with D possibly being TRBD1 (6 bases). Germline CDR1 reads MDHEN; CDR2 reads SYDVKM. Trimming removed 10 bases from V and 4 bases from J, with 17 bases in between. CDR3 size: 14 residues. The CDR3 is CATDLGAGYNEQFF. The CDR3 DNA sequence: TGTGCCACCGACTTGGGGGCAGGTTACAATGAGCAGTTCTTC.

This clonotype was observed a handful of times. The chain is built from TRBV19 and TRBJ1-1; D ambiguous. Between the trimmed V and J ends, which lost 10 bases and 4 bases, there was a span of 16 bases. This CDR3 has 13 amino acids. CDR1 is LNHDA and CDR2 is SQIVND in the germline V gene (reference sequence). The CDR3 reads CATLFSASTEAFF. CDR3 coding DNA: TGTGCCACCCTATTTTCGGCGTCCACTGAAGCTTTCTTT. The variable domain in full, completed from reference TRBV19 and TRBJ1-1, reads DGGITQSPKYLFRKEGQNVTLSCEQNLNHDAMYWYRQDPGQGLRLIYYSQIVNDFQKGDIAEGYSVSREKKESFPLTVTSAQKNPTAFYLCATLFSASTEAFFGQGTRLTVV.

The CDR3 region is CASSSASTSTDTQYF. CDR3 DNA sequence: TGTGCCAGCAGCTCGGCCTCTACTAGCACAGATACGCAGTATTTT. This chain connects TRBV7-8 to TRBJ2-3; no firm D call. Trimming pared 4 bases from V and 0 bases from J, leaving 11 bases between. The CDR3 runs 15 residues. The germline gives CDR1 SGHVS, CDR2 FQNEAQ.

This clonotype was recorded many times. The gene calls are TRBV7-6 and TRBJ1-1; D is uncertain. The V gene's germline CDR1 is SGHVS and CDR2 FNYEAQ. V lost 1 base and J lost 2, with 11 bases in between. This CDR3 comprises 15 residues. The CDR3 region has the DNA TGTGCCAGCAGCTTAGATTCCGGATCTAACACTGAAGCTTTCTTT. Amino acids: CASSLDSGSNTEAFF.

This clonotype was seen repeatedly, ten times or more. V is TRBV12-3 or TRBV12-4 and J is TRBJ1-2; no clear D gene. Trimming shortened V by 4 bases and J by 6 bases, and 9 bases separated the two germline ends. The CDR3 totals 12 residues. CDR3 in DNA: TGTGCCAGCAGTTCCTTCCAGGATGGCTACACCTTC. Its protein product is CASSSFQDGYTF.

This clonotype was detected only a few times. This sequence joins TRBV6-2 or TRBV6-3 and TRBJ1-1; 10 bases match TRBD1. There are 16 residues in the CDR3. Germline CDR1 MNHEY, CDR2 SVGEGT. V was pared by 0 bases and J by 1 base, with 2 bases of the junction left unmatched. The CDR3 spells CASSYSRDRGNTEAFF. The CDR3 DNA reads as TGTGCCAGCAGTTACTCCCGGGACAGGGGGAACACTGAAGCTTTCTTT.

This chain connects TRBV20-1 to TRBJ1-1; D is unresolved. The CDR3 is made up of 17 amino acids. CDR1 is DFQATT, CDR2 SNEGSKA, per germline (reference sequence). Trimming took 0 bases from V and 0 from J, leaving 17 bases between them. The CDR3 DNA is TGCAGTGCTAGAGAGCCTCTCCGGAGTCTCCTGAACACTGAAGCTTTCTTT. Its translation is CSAREPLRSLLNTEAFF.

The V and J genes are TRBV20-1 and TRBJ1-5; weak D call: TRBD1 (5 bases). Between the trimmed V and J ends, which lost 0 bases and 6 bases, there was a span of 15 bases. The CDR3 has 15 residues. Germline CDR1 and CDR2: DFQATT and SNEGSKA (reference sequence). CDR3 sequence reads: CSARDPFRDGQPQHF. CDR3 sequence (DNA): TGCAGTGCTAGAGATCCTTTCAGGGACGGTCAGCCCCAGCATTTT.

This clonotype was observed a handful of times. V and J are TRBV2 and TRBJ1-2; 8 bases are a match to TRBD1. V lost 8 bases to trimming and J lost 2 bases; unmatched junction nucleotides: 10. CDR3 size: 15 residues. The germline V gene encodes CDR1 SNHLY and CDR2 FYNNEI. In DNA, the CDR3 is TGTGCCAGCCCCCAGGGGGCATTTGTAAACTATGGCTACACCTTC. Its translation: CASPQGAFVNYGYTF.

The chain uses TRBV28 and TRBJ2-3; D not resolved. Germline V lookup: CDR1 MDHEN, CDR2 SYDVKM. V lost 4 bases, J lost 0 bases, and 8 bases lay in between. The CDR3 sequence is 14 residues long. The CDR3 DNA reads as TGTGCCAGCAGTTGGCGGCGTAGCACAGATACGCAGTATTTT. It codes for CASSWRRSTDTQYF.

This clonotype was observed at least ten times. The gene calls are TRBV11-3 and TRBJ2-3; 13 nucleotides match TRBD2. Per germline, CDR1 SGHNT and CDR2 YENEEA. The CDR3 has 16 residues. The trim removed 4 bases at V and 5 bases at J, leaving 6 bases unmatched. The CDR3 bases are TGTGCCAGCAGCTCCCGGACTAGCGGGGGAGGAGATACGCAGTATTTT. Protein: CASSSRTSGGGDTQYF.

This clonotype was counted between two and nine times. The chain combines TRBV12-5 with TRBJ2-1; no clear D. The CDR3 extends over 16 amino acids. Per germline, CDR1 LGHNT and CDR2 FRNRAP. V was trimmed by 4 bases and J by 0 bases, leaving 13 bases between them. The CDR3 DNA follows: TGTGCTAGTGGTTGCCCAGACAAGAGCTCCTACAATGAGCAGTTCTTC. It is translated as CASGCPDKSSYNEQFF.

This clonotype was counted a few times. The CDR3 DNA follows: TGCGCCAGCAGCCAAGACTGGGGGGACCTCACAGATACGCAGTATTTT. Its protein is CASSQDWGDLTDTQYF. The chain uses TRBV4-3 and TRBJ2-3, with a possible D match to TRBD2 (6 bases). Germline CDR1 is LGHNA and CDR2 is YSLEER. V lost 0 bases and J 2 bases, leaving 12 bases between the germline ends. The CDR3 spans 16 residues.

This clonotype was recorded at least ten times. The chain carries TRBV7-9 and TRBJ2-3, with D possibly matching TRBD1 (5 bases). The V gene lost 2 bases and the J gene lost 9 bases, with 12 bases spanning the gap. The CDR3 has 13 residues. Germline V CDR1 and CDR2: SEHNR, FQNEAQ (reference sequence). The CDR3 sequence is CASSLKDSETQYF. The CDR3, as DNA: TGTGCCAGCAGCTTAAAAGACAGTGAGACGCAGTATTTT.

In DNA form, the CDR3 reads TGTGCCAGCAGTGAATTTGAGACAGGGGCCCGGGGAGAGACCCAGTACTTC. Translated: CASSEFETGARGETQYF. The rearrangement uses TRBV25-1 and TRBJ2-5; 8 nucleotides align to TRBD1. The germline CDR1 and CDR2 sequences are MGHDK and SYGVNS. V lost 1 base to trimming and J lost 4 bases; unmatched junction nucleotides: 11. CDR3 length: 17 residues.

The gene calls are TRBV11-3 and TRBJ2-1; tentatively, D is TRBD1 (7 bases). The germline CDR1 and CDR2 sequences are SGHNT and YENEEA. This CDR3 is 14 amino acids long. The ends were cut back, 2 bases at V and 7 bases at J, with 12 bases in the middle. The CDR3 reads CASSLPGGRNEQFF. The DNA for the CDR3 is TGTGCCAGCAGCTTACCAGGGGGGAGGAATGAGCAGTTCTTC.

This clonotype appeared a few times. The rearrangement joins TRBV5-1 to TRBJ2-7, with D hard to call. The CDR3 length is 14 residues. V was shortened by 1 base and J by 3 bases, with 11 bases between the two germline ends. Germline V gene lookup returns CDR1 SGHRS and CDR2 YFSETQ. The CDR3 bases are TGCGCCAGCAGCTTGTTAGGTGATGGCTACGAGCAGTACTTC. Translation: CASSLLGDGYEQYF.

The chain links TRBV2 to TRBJ1-2; D is uncertain. Germline CDR1 SNHLY, CDR2 FYNNEI. The length of the CDR3 is 15 residues. V lost 5 bases and J lost 6, with 19 bases in between. CDR3: CASSKSAWFDDGYTF. For the CDR3, the DNA is TGTGCCAGCAGTAAGAGCGCCTGGTTCGACGATGGCTACACCTTC.

The J gene is TRBJ2-1, the V gene TRBV28; 10 nucleotides line up with TRBD1. CDR1 is MDHEN, CDR2 SYDVKM, per germline. With V trimmed by 7 bases and J by 10 bases, 7 bases remained unmatched. The CDR3 sequence is 13 residues long. This chain's CDR3 is CASILTGGCEQFF. For the CDR3, the DNA is TGTGCCAGCATTTTGACAGGGGGCTGCGAGCAGTTCTTC.

This clonotype was detected many times. The J gene is TRBJ2-7, the V gene TRBV7-6; 9 bases fit TRBD2. This CDR3 comprises 16 residues. Germline V lookup: CDR1 SGHVS, CDR2 FNYEAQ. Losses at the gene ends were 5 bases for V and 3 bases for J; bases not matched to a gene: 11. CDR3 sequence (DNA): TGTGCCAGCAGCGTGGAAGGAGCGGGGGGCTTCTACGAGCAGTACTTC. Its translation is CASSVEGAGGFYEQYF.

This clonotype showed up just a few times. The chain joins TRBV6-1 to TRBJ1-2; D possibly corresponds to TRBD1 (5 bases). The CDR3 length is 15 residues. The germline gives CDR1 MNHNS, CDR2 SASEGT. V was trimmed by 6 bases and J by 2 bases, leaving 16 bases between them. For the CDR3, the DNA is TGTGCCAGCAGCCCAGGGACTGGATTCAACTATGGCTACACCTTC. This encodes CASSPGTGFNYGYTF.

Worth noting for this clonotype: This may be a read error: a much more frequent sequence differs by one nucleotide. The chain employs TRBV6-5 and TRBJ2-3; D is ambiguous. This CDR3 comprises 15 residues. Germline V gene lookup returns CDR1 MNHEY and CDR2 SVGAGI. Here the CDR3 DNA reads TGTGCCAGCAGGTACTTGGGCGTGAGGACAGATACGCAGTATTTT. It yields the protein CASRYLGVRTDTQYF.